This T cell receptor beta chain was sequenced for a study of tumor and adjacent non-tumor tissue in lung cancer. Comments on this clonotype: Here the CDR3 omits its conserved ending phenylalanine or tryptophan, so a read error is the likely source.

A modified ARM-PCR protocol with three rounds of nested PCR amplified TCRbeta. TCRdb re-derived calls from the multiplex PCR reads in MiXCR, one entry per CDR3 protein. The sample records over 100,000 distinct CDR3 sequences, 62% being singletons. The CDR3 spans 14 residues. Germline V gives CDR1 SGHNT, CDR2 YENEEA. RNA was extracted from bulk tissue without any cell sorting. Distant lung tissue was collected more than 3 cm away from the tumor edge. The sequence came from a man aged 55 to 69 with non-small cell lung cancer. Sequenced material: distant non-tumor lung tissue. This chain links TRBV11-3 with TRBJ2-1, with D unclear. The CDR3 here is CARSWEGPANEQFL. The CDR3 region has the DNA TGTGCCAGAAGCTGGGAAGGACCAGCGAATGAGCAGTTCCTC.